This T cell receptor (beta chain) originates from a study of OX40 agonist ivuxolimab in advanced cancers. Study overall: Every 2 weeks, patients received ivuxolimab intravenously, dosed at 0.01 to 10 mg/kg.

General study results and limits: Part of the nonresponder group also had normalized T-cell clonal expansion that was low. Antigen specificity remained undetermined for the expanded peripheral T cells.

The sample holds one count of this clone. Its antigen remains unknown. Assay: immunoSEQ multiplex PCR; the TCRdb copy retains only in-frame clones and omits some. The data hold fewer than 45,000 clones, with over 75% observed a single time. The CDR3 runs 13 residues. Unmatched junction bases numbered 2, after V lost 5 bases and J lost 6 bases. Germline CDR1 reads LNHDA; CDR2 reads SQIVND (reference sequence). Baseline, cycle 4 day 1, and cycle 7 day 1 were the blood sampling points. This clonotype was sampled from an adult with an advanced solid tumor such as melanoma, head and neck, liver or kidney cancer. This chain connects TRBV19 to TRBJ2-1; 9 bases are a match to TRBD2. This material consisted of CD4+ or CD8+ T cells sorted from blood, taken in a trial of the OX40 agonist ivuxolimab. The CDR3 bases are TGTGCCAGTAGTGAGACTAGCGGCAATGAGCAGTTCTTC. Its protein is CASSETSGNEQFF.